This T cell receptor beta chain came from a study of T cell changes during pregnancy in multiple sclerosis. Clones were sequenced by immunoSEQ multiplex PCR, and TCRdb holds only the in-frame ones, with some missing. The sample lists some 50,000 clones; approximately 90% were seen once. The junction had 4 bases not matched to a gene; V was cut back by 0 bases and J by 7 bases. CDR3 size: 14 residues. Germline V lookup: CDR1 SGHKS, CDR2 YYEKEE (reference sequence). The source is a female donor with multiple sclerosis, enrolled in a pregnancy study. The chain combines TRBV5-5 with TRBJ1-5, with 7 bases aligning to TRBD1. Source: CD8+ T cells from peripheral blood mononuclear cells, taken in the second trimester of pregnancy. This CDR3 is CASSLGQGGQPQHF. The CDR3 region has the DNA TGTGCCAGCAGCTTGGGGCAGGGGGGACAGCCCCAGCATTTT.